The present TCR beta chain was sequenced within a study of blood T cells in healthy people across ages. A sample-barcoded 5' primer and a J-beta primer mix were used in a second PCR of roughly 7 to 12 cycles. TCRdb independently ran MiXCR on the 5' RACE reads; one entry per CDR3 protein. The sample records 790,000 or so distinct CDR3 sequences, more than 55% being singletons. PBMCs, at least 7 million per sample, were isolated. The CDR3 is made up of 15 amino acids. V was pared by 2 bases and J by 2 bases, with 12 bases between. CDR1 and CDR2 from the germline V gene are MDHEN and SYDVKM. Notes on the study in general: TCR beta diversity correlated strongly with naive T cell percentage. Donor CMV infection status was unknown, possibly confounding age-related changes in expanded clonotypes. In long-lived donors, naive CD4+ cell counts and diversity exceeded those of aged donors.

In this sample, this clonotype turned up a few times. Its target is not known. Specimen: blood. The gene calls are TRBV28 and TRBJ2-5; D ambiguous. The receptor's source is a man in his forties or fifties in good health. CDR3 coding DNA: TGTGCCAGCAGTTTAAGGTTACACACACAAGAGACCCAGTACTTC. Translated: CASSLRLHTQETQYF.